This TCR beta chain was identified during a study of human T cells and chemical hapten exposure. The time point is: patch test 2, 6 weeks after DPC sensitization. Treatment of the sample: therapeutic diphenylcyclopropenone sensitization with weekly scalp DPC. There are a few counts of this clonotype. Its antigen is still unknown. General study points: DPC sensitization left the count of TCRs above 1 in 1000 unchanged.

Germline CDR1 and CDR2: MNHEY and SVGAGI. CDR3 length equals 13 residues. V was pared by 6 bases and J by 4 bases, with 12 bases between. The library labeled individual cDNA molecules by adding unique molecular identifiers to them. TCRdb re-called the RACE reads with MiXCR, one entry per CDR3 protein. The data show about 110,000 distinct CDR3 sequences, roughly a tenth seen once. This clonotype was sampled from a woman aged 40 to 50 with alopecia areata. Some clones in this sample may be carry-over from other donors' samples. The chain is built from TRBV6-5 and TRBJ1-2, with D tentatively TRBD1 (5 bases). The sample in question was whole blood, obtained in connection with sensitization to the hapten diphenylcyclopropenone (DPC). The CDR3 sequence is CASSSGPAYGYTF. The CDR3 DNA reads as TGTGCCAGCAGCTCGGGACCGGCCTATGGCTACACCTTC.